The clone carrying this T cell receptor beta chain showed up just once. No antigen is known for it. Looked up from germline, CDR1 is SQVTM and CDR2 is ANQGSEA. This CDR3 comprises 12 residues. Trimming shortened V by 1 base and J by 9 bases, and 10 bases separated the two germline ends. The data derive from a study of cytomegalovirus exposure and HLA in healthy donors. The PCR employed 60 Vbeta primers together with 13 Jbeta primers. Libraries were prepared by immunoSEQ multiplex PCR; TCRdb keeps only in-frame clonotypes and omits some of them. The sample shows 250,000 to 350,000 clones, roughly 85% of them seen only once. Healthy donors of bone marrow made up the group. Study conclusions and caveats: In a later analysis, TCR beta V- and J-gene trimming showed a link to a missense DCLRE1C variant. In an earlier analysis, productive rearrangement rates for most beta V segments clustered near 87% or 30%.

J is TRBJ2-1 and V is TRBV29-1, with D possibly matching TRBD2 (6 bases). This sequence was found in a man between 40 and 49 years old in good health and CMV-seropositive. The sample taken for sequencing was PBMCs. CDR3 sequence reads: CSVEVGGAEQFF. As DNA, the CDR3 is TGCAGCGTTGAAGTCGGCGGGGCTGAGCAGTTCTTC.